This TCR beta chain comes out of a study of cytomegalovirus exposure and HLA in healthy donors. Points from the study as a whole: Fewer N-insertions (relative to the approximately 700-donor mean) were reportedly seen in an Asian-associated ancestry cluster in a later analysis. When analyzed later, a missense DCLRE1C variant was found to be linked to TCR beta V- and J-gene trimming. In vitro testing confirmed a few CMV-associated chains as specific for CMV antigens.

The V gene lost 3 bases and the J gene lost 6 bases, with 12 bases spanning the gap. The CDR3 consists of 14 residues. The germline CDR1 and CDR2 sequences are MGHRA and YSYEKL. A word on this clone: Its target is not known.

PCR used 60 Vbeta primers and 13 Jbeta primers. Here immunoSEQ multiplex PCR was the method, and the copy in TCRdb shows in-frame clones only, minus some. The sample holds 150,000 or so clones, over 75% seen once. Every donor was a healthy person donating bone marrow. The specimen was PBMCs. The rearrangement joins TRBV4-1 to TRBJ1-5, with D perhaps TRBD1 (6 bases). The source is a male donor in good health and CMV-seronegative. CDR3 region: CASSHGQTGQPQHF. The CDR3 DNA reads TGCGCCAGCAGCCACGGACAGACGGGTCAGCCCCAGCATTTT.